This T cell receptor (beta chain) derives from a study of graft-versus-host responses after intestinal transplantation. On the study more broadly: Every recipient underwent anti-thymocyte globulin induction, then tacrolimus and steroids for two to four years.

Worth noting for this clone: Its antigen is unidentified.

Method: immunoSEQ multiplex PCR; TCRdb's copy keeps in-frame clones and lacks some. The repertoire holds fewer than 9,500 clones, with 80% to 95% as singletons. Overall study results and limits: Some patients had graft-donor T cell macrochimerism. In their allografts, the ratios of graft-versus-host to host-versus-graft T cell clones were high. Recipient marrow contained GvH clones, some of which appeared first in ileum or blood. With peak circulating GvH clone levels came an association with early post-transplant HvG declines.

Trimming at V came to 3 bases and at J to 4 bases, leaving 0 bases not matched to a gene. Germline V CDR1 and CDR2: MNHEY, SMNVEV (reference sequence). The CDR3 totals 12 residues. This TCR came from a human patient who received an intestinal transplant, so some T cells may come from the graft donor. This sequence joins TRBV27 and TRBJ2-7, with 7 positions matching TRBD2. The sequenced sample was PBMCs, obtained around 31 days after intestinal transplant. CDR3 sequence reads: CASSLGGYEQYF. DNA of the CDR3: TGTGCCAGCAGTTTGGGGGGGTACGAGCAGTACTTC.